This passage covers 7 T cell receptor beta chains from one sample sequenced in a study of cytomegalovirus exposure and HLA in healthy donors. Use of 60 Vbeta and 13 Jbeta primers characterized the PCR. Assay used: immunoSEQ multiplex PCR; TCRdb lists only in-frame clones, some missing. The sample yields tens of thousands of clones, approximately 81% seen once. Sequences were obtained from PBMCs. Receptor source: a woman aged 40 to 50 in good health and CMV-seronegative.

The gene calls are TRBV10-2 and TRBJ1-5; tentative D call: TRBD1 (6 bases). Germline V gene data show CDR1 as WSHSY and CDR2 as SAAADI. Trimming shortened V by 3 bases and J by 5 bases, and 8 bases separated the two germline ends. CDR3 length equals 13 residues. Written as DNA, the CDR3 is TGCGCCAGCAGTGACAACAGGGATCAGCCCCAGCATTTT. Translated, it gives CASSDNRDQPQHF.

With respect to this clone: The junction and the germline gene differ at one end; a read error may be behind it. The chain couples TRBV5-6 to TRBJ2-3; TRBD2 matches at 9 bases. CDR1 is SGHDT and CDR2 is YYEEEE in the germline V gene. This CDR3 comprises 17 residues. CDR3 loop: CTSSSLRAGGYTDTQYF. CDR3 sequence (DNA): TGTACCAGCAGCTCACTTAGGGCGGGAGGGTACACAGATACGCAGTATTTT.

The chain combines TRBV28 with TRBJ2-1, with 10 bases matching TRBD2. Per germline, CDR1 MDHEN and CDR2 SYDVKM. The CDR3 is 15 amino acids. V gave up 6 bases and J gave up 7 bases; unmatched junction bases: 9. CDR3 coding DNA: TGTGCCAGCAGGGTAACAGCGGGAGGGCCGAATGAGCAGTTCTTC. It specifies CASRVTAGGPNEQFF. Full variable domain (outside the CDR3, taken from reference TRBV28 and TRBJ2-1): DVKVTQSSRYLVKRTGEKVFLECVQDMDHENMFWYRQDPGLGLRLIYFSYDVKMKEKGDIPEGYSVSREKKERFSLILESASTNQTSMYLCASRVTAGGPNEQFFGPGTRLTVL.

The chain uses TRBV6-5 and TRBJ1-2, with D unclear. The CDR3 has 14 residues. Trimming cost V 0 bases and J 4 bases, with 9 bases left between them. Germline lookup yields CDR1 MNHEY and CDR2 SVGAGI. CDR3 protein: CASSYSTAGYGYTF. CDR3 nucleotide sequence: TGTGCCAGCAGTTACTCAACGGCGGGCTATGGCTACACCTTC.

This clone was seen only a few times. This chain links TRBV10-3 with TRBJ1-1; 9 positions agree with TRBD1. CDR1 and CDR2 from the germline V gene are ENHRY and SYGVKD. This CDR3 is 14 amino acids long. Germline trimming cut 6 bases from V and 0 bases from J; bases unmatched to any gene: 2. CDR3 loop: CAISGQGMNTEAFF. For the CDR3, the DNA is TGTGCCATCAGCGGACAGGGGATGAACACTGAAGCTTTCTTT.

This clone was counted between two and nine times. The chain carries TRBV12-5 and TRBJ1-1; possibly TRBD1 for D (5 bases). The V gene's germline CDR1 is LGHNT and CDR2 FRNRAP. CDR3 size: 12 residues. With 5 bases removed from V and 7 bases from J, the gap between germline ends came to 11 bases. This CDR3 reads CASGHPQGEAFF. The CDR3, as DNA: TGTGCTAGTGGTCACCCCCAGGGTGAAGCTTTCTTT.

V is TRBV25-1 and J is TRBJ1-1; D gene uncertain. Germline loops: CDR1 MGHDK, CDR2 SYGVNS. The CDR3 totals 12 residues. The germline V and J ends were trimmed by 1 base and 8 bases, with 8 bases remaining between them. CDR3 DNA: TGTGCCAGCAGTGAATTAAGCGGGGAAGCTTTCTTT. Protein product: CASSELSGEAFF.